This T cell receptor (beta chain) originates from a study of beta chain features in type 1 diabetes. Study-level information: Patients shared similar age, gender and cell yields with healthy donors. All of the samples together had 107,917,701 sorted cells examined. Regarding the study as a whole: In comparison with healthy donors, patients had naive, central memory and Treg TCRB repertoires that appeared more similar. Among all four CD4+ subsets, Type 1 diabetes patients had TCRB CDR3s that were moderately but significantly shorter. Although PCR might favor shorter templates, it would do so equally in patients and controls.

As every portion of the isolated RNA was reverse transcribed, the sequencing read expressed TCRB transcripts. Generated by immunoSEQ multiplex PCR, the TCRdb table keeps only in-frame clones and is missing some. The sample has some 660,000 clones; about 14% are singletons. With regard to this clone: Its cognate antigen is unknown.

Germline V CDR1 and CDR2: MNHNS, SASEGT. Trimming stripped 4 bases from V and 3 bases from J, with 9 bases between. The CDR3 covers 13 residues. The sequence came from a man between 18 and 29 years old with type 1 diabetes. Sequencing was done on a sample of naive CD4+ T cells from blood. This rearrangement joins TRBV6-1 to TRBJ1-1; D uncertain. In DNA form, the CDR3 reads TGTGCCAGCAGTGTTCGGGGAGACACTGAAGCTTTCTTT. This encodes CASSVRGDTEAFF.